This is a list of T cell receptor beta chains from one sample in a study of regulatory and conventional T cells in RAG deficiency. Here immunoSEQ multiplex PCR was the method, and the copy in TCRdb shows in-frame clones only, minus some. The data contain 45,000 or so clones, 85% to 90% of them singletons. These records were also assigned to another study, of regulatory T cells.

The sample comprised CD4+ effector T cells sorted from blood. The receptor set was obtained from a human donor in good health. Each CDR3 is given with its conserved first and last residue. D genes are given only for firm matches. Clone sizes are given selectively: once, few, many, or a class where the clone is expanded.

v_call: TRBV27; clone_size: -; j_call: TRBJ1-5; d_call: -; cdr3_aa: CASSPTGNSNQPQHF; cdr3_nt: TGTGCCAGCAGTCCCACCGGGAATAGCAATCAGCCCCAGCATTTT
v_call: TRBV7-6; clone_size: -; j_call: TRBJ2-3; d_call: -; cdr3_aa: CASSRDRGHTDTQYF; cdr3_nt: TGTGCCAGCAGCCGGGACCGGGGGCATACAGATACGCAGTATTTT
v_call: TRBV11-3; clone_size: -; j_call: TRBJ1-1; d_call: TRBD1; cdr3_aa: CASSLAGGTEAFF; cdr3_nt: TGTGCCAGCAGCTTAGCAGGGGGCACTGAAGCTTTCTTT
v_call: TRBV27; clone_size: -; j_call: TRBJ2-5; d_call: -; cdr3_aa: CASSLGSLGTQYF; cdr3_nt: TGTGCCAGCAGTTTAGGCTCGCTCGGGACCCAGTACTTC
v_call: TRBV5-1; clone_size: -; j_call: TRBJ2-3; d_call: -; cdr3_aa: CASSLVAGTDTQYF; cdr3_nt: TGCGCCAGCAGCTTGGTTGCAGGCACAGATACGCAGTATTTT
v_call: TRBV27; clone_size: -; j_call: TRBJ1-2; d_call: -; cdr3_aa: CATQAGTDYGYTF; cdr3_nt: TGTGCCACCCAAGCCGGGACGGACTATGGCTACACCTTC
v_call: TRBV2; clone_size: -; j_call: TRBJ1-5; d_call: TRBD1; cdr3_aa: CASSGQGARGQPQHF; cdr3_nt: TGTGCCAGCTCTGGACAGGGGGCGCGGGGTCAGCCCCAGCATTTT
v_call: TRBV5-3; clone_size: -; j_call: TRBJ1-1; d_call: -; cdr3_aa: CARSAIDDKADLNTEAFF; cdr3_nt: TGTGCCAGAAGCGCAATCGACGACAAAGCAGACTTGAACACTGAAGCTTTCTTT
v_call: TRBV13; clone_size: -; j_call: TRBJ2-7; d_call: -; cdr3_aa: CASSLAPGLALADEQYF; cdr3_nt: TGTGCCAGCAGCTTAGCCCCCGGGCTAGCCCTCGCGGACGAGCAGTACTTC
v_call: TRBV7-9; clone_size: -; j_call: TRBJ1-4; d_call: TRBD1; cdr3_aa: CATRDRGFEKLFF; cdr3_nt: TGTGCCACCAGAGACAGGGGGTTTGAAAAACTGTTTTTT
v_call: TRBV4-2; clone_size: once; j_call: TRBJ2-1; d_call: -; cdr3_aa: CASSQDGRDHNEQFF; cdr3_nt: TGTGCCAGCAGCCAAGATGGCAGGGACCACAATGAGCAGTTCTTC